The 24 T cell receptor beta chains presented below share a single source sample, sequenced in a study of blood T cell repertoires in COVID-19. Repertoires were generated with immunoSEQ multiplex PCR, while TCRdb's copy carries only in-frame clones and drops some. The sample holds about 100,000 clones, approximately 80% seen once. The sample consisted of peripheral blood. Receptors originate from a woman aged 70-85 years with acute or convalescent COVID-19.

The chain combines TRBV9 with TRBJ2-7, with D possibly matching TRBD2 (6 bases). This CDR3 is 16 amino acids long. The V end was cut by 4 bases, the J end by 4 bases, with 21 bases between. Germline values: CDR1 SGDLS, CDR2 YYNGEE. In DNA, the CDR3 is TGTGCCAGCAGCTCTCGTCCGTGGCAGGAGGGGTACGAGCAGTACTTC. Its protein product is CASSSRPWQEGYEQYF.

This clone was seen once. The CDR3 sequence is CASSPPQGYNEQFF. CDR3 nucleotide sequence: TGTGCCAGCAGCCCTCCCCAGGGGTACAATGAGCAGTTCTTC. The chain employs TRBV7-2 and TRBJ2-1; D perhaps matches TRBD1 (6 bases). The germline V gene encodes CDR1 SGHTA and CDR2 FQGNSA. The CDR3 contains 14 residues. V lost 5 bases to trimming and J lost 4 bases, with 12 bases between them.

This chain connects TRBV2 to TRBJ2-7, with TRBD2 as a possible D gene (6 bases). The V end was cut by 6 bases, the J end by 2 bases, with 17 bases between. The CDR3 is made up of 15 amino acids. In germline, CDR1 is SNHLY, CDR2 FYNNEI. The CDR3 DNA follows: TGTGCCAGCAGGGACCCTGCGGGGAATCCCTACGAGCAGTACTTC. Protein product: CASRDPAGNPYEQYF.

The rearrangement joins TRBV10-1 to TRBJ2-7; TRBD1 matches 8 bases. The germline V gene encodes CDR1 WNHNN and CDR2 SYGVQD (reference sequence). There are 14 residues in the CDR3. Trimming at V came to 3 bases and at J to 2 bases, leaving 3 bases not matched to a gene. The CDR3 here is CASSDRQGPYEQYF. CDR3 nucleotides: TGCGCCAGCAGTGACCGACAGGGGCCCTACGAGCAGTACTTC.

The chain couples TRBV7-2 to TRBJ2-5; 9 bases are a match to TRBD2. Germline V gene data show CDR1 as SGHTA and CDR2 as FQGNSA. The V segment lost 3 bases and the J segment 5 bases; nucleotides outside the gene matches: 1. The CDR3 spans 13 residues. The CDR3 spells CASSLGTSETQYF. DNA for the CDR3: TGTGCCAGCAGCTTGGGGACTAGCGAGACCCAGTACTTC.

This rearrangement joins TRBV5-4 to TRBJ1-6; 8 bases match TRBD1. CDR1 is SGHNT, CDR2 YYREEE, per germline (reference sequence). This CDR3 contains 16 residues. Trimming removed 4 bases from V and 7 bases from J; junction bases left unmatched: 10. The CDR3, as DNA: TGTGCCAGCAGCGCCGGGACAGGCGTAAGCAATTCACCCCTCCACTTT. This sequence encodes CASSAGTGVSNSPLHF.

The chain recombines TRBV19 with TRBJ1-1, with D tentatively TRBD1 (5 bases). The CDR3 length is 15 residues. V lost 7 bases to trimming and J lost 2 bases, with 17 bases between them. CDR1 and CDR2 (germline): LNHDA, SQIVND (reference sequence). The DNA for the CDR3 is TGTGCCAGTAATGATCGTGGGGGGTTAAACACTGAAGCTTTCTTT. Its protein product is CASNDRGGLNTEAFF.

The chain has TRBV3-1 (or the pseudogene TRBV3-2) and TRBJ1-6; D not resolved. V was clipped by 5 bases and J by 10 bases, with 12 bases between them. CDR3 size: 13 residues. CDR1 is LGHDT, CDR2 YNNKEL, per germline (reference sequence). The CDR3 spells CASSAGRESPLHF. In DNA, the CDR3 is TGTGCCAGCAGCGCGGGTAGGGAGTCACCCCTCCACTTT.

This CDR3 is CASSSGGLQETQYF. The CDR3 DNA reads TGCGCCAGCAGCTCGGGGGGACTCCAAGAGACCCAGTACTTC. The rearrangement uses TRBV5-1 and TRBJ2-5, with 7 bases aligning to TRBD2. In germline, CDR1 is SGHRS, CDR2 YFSETQ. This CDR3 has 14 amino acids. Unmatched junction bases numbered 3, after V lost 3 bases and J lost 1 base. Full variable domain (rest looked up from reference TRBV5-1 and TRBJ2-5): KAGVTQTPRYLIKTRGQQVTLSCSPISGHRSVSWYQQTPGQGLQFLFEYFSETQRNKGNFPGRFSGRQFSNSRSEMNVSTLELGDSALYLCASSSGGLQETQYFGPGTRLLVL.

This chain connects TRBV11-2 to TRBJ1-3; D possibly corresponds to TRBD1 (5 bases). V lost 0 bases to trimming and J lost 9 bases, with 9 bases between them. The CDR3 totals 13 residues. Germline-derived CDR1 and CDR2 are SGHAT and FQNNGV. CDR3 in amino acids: CASSLEPQGTIYF. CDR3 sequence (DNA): TGTGCCAGCAGCTTAGAACCCCAGGGCACCATATATTTT.

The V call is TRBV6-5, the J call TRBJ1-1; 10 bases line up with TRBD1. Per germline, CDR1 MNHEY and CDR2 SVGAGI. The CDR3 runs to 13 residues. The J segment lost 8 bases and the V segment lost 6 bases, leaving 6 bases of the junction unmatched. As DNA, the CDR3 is TGTGCCAGCAGCTCCTCGACAGGGGGCGAAGCTTTCTTT. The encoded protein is CASSSSTGGEAFF.

Here the CDR3 reads CASSPSRGSYNEQFF. The CDR3 bases are TGTGCCAGCAGCCCCTCTAGGGGGTCCTACAATGAGCAGTTCTTC. The rearrangement uses TRBV3-1 (or the pseudogene TRBV3-2) and TRBJ2-1; possibly TRBD1 for D (6 bases). V was clipped by 4 bases and J by 1 base, with 11 bases between them. Germline assignment: CDR1 LGHDT and CDR2 YNNKEL (reference sequence). The CDR3 runs 15 residues.

This chain's CDR3 is CAWSVLRGSFQETQYF. The CDR3 DNA follows: TGTGCCTGGAGTGTACTGCGGGGGTCCTTCCAAGAGACCCAGTACTTC. This rearrangement joins TRBV30 to TRBJ2-5; 7 bases align to TRBD2. V lost 0 bases and J lost 1; bases outside the gene matches: 8. The germline gives CDR1 GTSNPN, CDR2 SVGIG (reference sequence). The length of the CDR3 is 16 residues.

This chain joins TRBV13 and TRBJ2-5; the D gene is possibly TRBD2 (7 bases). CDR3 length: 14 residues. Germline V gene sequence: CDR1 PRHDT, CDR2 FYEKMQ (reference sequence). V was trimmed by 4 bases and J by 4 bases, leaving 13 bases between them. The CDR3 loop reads CASSSIRGGETQYF. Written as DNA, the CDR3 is TGTGCCAGCAGCTCCATAAGGGGGGGAGAGACCCAGTACTTC.

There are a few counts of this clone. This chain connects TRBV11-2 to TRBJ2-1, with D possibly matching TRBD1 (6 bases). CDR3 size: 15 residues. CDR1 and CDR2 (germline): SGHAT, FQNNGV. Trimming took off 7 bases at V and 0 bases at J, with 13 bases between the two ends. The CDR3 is CASTGQRSSYNEQFF. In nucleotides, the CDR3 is TGTGCCAGCACCGGACAGAGGAGCTCCTACAATGAGCAGTTCTTC.

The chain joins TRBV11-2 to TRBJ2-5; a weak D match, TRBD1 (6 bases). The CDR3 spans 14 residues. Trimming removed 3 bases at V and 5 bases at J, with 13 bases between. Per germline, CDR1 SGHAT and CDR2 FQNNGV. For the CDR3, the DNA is TGTGCCAGCAGCTTCCCAGGGGTGGTGGAGACCCAGTACTTC. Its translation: CASSFPGVVETQYF. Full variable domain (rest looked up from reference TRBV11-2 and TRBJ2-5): EAGVAQSPRYKIIEKRQSVAFWCNPISGHATLYWYQQILGQGPKLLIQFQNNGVVDDSQLPKDRFSAERLKGVDSTLKIQPAKLEDSAVYLCASSFPGVVETQYFGPGTRLLVL.

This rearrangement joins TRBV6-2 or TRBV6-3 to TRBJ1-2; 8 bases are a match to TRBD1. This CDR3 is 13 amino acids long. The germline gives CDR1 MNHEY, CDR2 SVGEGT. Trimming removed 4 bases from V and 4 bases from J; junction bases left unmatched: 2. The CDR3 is CASSWGQVYGYTF. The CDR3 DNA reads TGTGCCAGCAGTTGGGGACAGGTCTATGGCTACACCTTC.

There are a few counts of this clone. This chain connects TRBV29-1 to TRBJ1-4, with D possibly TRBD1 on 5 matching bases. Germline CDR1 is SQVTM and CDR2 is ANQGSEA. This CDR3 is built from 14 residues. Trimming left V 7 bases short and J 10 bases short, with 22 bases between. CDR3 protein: CSAITGDALRKLFF. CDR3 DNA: TGCAGCGCTATCACAGGCGATGCATTGAGAAAACTGTTTTTT.

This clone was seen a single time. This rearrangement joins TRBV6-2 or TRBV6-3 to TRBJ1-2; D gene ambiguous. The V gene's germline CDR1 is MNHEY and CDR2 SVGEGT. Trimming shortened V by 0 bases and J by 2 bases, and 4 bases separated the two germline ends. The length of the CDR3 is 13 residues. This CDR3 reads CASSYSQNYGYTF. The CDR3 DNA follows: TGTGCCAGCAGTTACTCGCAGAACTATGGCTACACCTTC.

The CDR3 DNA is TGTGCCTGGAGTACTCCCTACGAGCAGTACTTC. Translation: CAWSTPYEQYF. V gene TRBV30 combines with J gene TRBJ2-7; no firm D call. V was cut by 2 bases and J by 2 bases, with 4 bases left in between. Per germline, CDR1 GTSNPN and CDR2 SVGIG (reference sequence). The CDR3 is made up of 11 amino acids. The variable domain in full, completed from reference TRBV30 and TRBJ2-7, reads SQTIHQWPATLVQPVGSPLSLECTVEGTSNPNLYWYRQAAGRGLQLLFYSVGIGQISSEVPQNLSASRPQDRQFILSSKKLLLSDSGFYLCAWSTPYEQYFGPGTRLTVT.

For the CDR3, the DNA is TGTGCCAGCAGTTCCGCCCGGACTTTCAACACTGAAGCTTTCTTT. Translated: CASSSARTFNTEAFF. The chain joins TRBV28 to TRBJ1-1; no clear D gene. The CDR3 length is 15 residues. V was pared by 4 bases and J by 2 bases, with 14 bases between. The germline CDR1 and CDR2 sequences are MDHEN and SYDVKM. The whole variable domain, remainder taken from reference TRBV28 and TRBJ1-1, is DVKVTQSSRYLVKRTGEKVFLECVQDMDHENMFWYRQDPGLGLRLIYFSYDVKMKEKGDIPEGYSVSREKKERFSLILESASTNQTSMYLCASSSARTFNTEAFFGQGTRLTVV.

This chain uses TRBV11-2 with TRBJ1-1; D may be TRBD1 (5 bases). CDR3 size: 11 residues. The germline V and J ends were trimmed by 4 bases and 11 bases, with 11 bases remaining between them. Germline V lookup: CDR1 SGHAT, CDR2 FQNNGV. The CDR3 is CASSYPGLAFF. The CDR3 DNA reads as TGTGCCAGCAGCTACCCAGGGTTGGCTTTCTTT.

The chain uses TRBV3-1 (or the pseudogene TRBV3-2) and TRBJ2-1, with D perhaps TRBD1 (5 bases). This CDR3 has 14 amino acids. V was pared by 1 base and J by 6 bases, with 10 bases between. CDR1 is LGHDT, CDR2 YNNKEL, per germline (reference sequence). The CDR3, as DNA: TGTGCCAGCAGCCAAGGATTTCAGGGCAATGAGCAGTTCTTC. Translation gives CASSQGFQGNEQFF.

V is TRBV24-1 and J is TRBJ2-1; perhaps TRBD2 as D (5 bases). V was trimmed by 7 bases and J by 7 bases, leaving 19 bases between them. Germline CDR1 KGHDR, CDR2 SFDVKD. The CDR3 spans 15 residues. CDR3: CATRPSTGKENEQFF. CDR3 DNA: TGTGCCACCAGGCCCTCAACCGGGAAGGAAAATGAGCAGTTCTTC.